This entry is about one T cell receptor (beta chain). The data derive from a study of blood T cell repertoires in COVID-19. Background on the study: PBMCs, B-cell-depleted T cells, or T cells were the source of the cDNA or gDNA that made up the material.

Profiling relied on immunoSEQ multiplex PCR, and the TCRdb table lists in-frame clones only, not all of them. The table includes 100,000 to 150,000 clones, 88% detected once. Trimming took off 6 bases at V and 0 bases at J, with 12 bases between the two ends. Per germline, CDR1 SNHLY and CDR2 FYNNEI. The CDR3 covers 14 residues. The V and J genes are TRBV2 and TRBJ2-7, with D perhaps matching TRBD2 (6 bases). The TCR originated in a man in his 70s with active COVID-19. The source material was peripheral blood. For the CDR3, the DNA is TGTGCCAGCAGGGCGGAGGGGAGCTCCTACGAGCAGTACTTC. Translating it yields CASRAEGSSYEQYF.